The clone carrying this TCR beta chain was observed a few times. This specimen belongs to a study of control samples from healthy donors and cancer patients. The method was immunoSEQ multiplex PCR; TCRdb's version includes in-frame clones alone and lacks a portion of them. The table lists over 150,000 clones, about 94% of them singletons. V lost 1 base and J 2 bases, leaving 16 bases between the germline ends. This CDR3 is built from 17 residues. Germline CDR1 SGHRS, CDR2 YFSETQ. The chain combines TRBV5-1 with TRBJ1-5, with a possible D match to TRBD1 (6 bases). The sequenced sample consisted of PBMCs. This receptor was identified in a man between 60 and 75 years old with colorectal cancer. CDR3 sequence reads: CASSLTIGQPRNQPQHF. DNA of the CDR3: TGCGCCAGCAGCTTGACCATTGGACAGCCTCGCAATCAGCCCCAGCATTTT.